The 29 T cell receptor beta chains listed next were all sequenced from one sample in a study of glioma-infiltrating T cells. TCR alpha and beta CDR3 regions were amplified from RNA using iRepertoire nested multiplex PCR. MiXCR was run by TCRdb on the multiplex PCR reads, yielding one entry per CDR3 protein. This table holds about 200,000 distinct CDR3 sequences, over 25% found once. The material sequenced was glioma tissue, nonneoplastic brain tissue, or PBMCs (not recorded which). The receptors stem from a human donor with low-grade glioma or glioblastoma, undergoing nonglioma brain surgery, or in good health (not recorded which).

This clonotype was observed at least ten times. DNA for the CDR3: TGTGCCTCACGGACGGTGAACACTGAAGCTTTCTTT. Its protein is CASRTVNTEAFF. The chain employs TRBV10-3 and TRBJ1-1; D call uncertain. This CDR3 is built from 12 residues. Trimming removed 11 bases at V and 0 bases at J, with 10 bases between. Per the germline V gene, CDR1 is ENHRY and CDR2 is SYGVKD.

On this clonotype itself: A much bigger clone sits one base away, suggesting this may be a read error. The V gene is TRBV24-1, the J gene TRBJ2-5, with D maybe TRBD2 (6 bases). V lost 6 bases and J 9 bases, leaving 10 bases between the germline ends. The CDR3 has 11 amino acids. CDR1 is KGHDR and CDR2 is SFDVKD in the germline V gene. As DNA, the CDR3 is TGTGCCACCAGTCGCGGGGAGGCCCAGTACTTC. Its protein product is CATSRGEAQYF.

Written as DNA, the CDR3 is TGTGCCAGTAGTATCTTATCGGGACAGAGGTCCTACAATGAGCAGTTCTTC. Translating gives CASSILSGQRSYNEQFF. This rearrangement joins TRBV19 to TRBJ2-1; 7 nucleotides align to TRBD1. Germline CDR1 LNHDA, CDR2 SQIVND (reference sequence). The junction had 9 bases not matched to a gene; V was cut back by 3 bases and J by 1 base. The CDR3 has 17 amino acids.

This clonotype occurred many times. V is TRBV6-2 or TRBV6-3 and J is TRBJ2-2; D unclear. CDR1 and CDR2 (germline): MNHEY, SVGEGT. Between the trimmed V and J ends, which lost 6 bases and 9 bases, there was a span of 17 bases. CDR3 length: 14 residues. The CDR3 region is CASSTLRMTRELFF. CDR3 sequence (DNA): TGTGCCAGCAGCACACTTAGGATGACCCGGGAGCTGTTTTTT.

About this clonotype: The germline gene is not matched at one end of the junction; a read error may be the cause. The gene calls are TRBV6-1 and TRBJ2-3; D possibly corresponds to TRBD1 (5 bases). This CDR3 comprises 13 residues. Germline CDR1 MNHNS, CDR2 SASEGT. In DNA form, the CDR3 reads TGTGCCGGCAGTGAACAGGGCACAGATACGCAGTATTTT. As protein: CAGSEQGTDTQYF.

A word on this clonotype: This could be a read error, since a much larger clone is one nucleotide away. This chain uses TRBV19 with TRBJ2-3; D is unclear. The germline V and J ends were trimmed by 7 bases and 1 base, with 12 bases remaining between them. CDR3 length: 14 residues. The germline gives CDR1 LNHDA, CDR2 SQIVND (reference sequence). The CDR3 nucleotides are TGTGCCAGTACGTTACGGCACCGCACAGATACGCAGTATTTT. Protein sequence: CASTLRHRTDTQYF.

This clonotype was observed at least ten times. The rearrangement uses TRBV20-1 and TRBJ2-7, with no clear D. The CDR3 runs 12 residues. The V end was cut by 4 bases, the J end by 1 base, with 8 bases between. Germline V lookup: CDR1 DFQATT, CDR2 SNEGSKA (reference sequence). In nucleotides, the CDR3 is TGCAGTGCTATAACCGATTCCTACGAGCAGTACTTC. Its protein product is CSAITDSYEQYF.

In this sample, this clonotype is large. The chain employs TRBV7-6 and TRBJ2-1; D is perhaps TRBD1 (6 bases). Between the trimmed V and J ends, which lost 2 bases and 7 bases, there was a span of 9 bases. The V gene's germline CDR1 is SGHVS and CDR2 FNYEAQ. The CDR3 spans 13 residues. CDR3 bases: TGTGCCAGCAGCTTACTGGGGGCGAATGAGCAGTTCTTC. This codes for CASSLLGANEQFF.

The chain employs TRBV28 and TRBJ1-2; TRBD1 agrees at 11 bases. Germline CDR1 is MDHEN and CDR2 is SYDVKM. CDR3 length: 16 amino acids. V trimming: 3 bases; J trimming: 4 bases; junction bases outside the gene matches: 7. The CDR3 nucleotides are TGTGCCAGCAGTTTCACCGGGACAGGGGGTGGCTATGGCTACACCTTC. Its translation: CASSFTGTGGGYGYTF.

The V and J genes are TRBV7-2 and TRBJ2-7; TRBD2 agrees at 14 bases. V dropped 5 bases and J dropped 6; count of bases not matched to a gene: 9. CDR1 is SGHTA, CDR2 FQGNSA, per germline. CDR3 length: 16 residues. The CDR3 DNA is TGTGCCAGCAGCCGAGGGACTAGCGGGAGAAGTTCCGAGCAGTACTTC. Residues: CASSRGTSGRSSEQYF.

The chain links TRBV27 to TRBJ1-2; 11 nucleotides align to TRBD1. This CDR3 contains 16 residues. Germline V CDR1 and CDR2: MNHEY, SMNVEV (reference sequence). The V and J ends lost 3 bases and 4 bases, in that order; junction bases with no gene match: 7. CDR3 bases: TGTGCCAGCAGTTTGTACGGGACAGGGGGTGGCTATGGCTACACCTTC. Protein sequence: CASSLYGTGGGYGYTF.

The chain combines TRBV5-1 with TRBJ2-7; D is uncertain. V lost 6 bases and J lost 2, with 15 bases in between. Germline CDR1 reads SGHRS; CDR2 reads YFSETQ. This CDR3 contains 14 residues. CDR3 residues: CASTAVGQTYEQYF. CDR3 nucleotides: TGCGCCAGCACCGCCGTGGGCCAGACCTACGAGCAGTACTTC. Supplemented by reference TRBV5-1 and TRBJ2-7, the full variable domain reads KAGVTQTPRYLIKTRGQQVTLSCSPISGHRSVSWYQQTPGQGLQFLFEYFSETQRNKGNFPGRFSGRQFSNSRSEMNVSTLELGDSALYLCASTAVGQTYEQYFGPGTRLTVT.

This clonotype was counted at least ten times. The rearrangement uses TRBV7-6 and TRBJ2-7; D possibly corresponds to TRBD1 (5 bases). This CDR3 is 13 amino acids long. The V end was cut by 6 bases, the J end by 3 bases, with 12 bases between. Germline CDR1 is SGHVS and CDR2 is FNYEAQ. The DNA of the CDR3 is TGTGCCAGCAGTCGCACCCAGGGCTACGAGCAGTACTTC. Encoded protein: CASSRTQGYEQYF.

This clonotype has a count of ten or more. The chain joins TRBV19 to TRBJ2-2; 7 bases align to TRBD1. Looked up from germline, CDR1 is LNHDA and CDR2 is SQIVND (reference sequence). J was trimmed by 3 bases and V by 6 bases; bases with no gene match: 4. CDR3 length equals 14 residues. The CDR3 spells CASRRGQDTGELFF. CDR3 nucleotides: TGTGCCAGTAGACGAGGACAGGACACCGGGGAGCTGTTTTTT.

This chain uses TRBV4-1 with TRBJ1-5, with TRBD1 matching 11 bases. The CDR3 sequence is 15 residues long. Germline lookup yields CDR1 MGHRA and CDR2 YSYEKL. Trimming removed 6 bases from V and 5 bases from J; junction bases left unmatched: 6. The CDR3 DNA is TGCGCCAGCAGGCCGGGACAGGGGGTTGATCAGCCCCAGCATTTT. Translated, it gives CASRPGQGVDQPQHF.

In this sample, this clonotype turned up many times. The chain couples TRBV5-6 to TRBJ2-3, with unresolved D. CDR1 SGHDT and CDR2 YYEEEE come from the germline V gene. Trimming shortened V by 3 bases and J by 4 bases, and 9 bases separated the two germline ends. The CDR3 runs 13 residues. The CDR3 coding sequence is TGTGCCAGCAGCTCTCCCCCCTCAGATACGCAGTATTTT. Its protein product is CASSSPPSDTQYF.

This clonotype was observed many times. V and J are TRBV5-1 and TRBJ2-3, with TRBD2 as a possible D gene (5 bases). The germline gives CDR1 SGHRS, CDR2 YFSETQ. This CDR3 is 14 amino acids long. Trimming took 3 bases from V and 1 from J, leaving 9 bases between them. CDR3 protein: CASSSGSGTDTQYF. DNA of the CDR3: TGCGCCAGCAGCTCGGGGTCGGGCACAGATACGCAGTATTTT.

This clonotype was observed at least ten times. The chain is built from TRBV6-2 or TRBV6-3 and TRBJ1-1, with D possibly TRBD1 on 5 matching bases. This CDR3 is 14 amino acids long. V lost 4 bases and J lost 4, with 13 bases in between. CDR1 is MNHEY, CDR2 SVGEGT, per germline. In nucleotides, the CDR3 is TGTGCCAGCAGTTTCAGGGCCTTGGTCACTGAAGCTTTCTTT. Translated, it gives CASSFRALVTEAFF.

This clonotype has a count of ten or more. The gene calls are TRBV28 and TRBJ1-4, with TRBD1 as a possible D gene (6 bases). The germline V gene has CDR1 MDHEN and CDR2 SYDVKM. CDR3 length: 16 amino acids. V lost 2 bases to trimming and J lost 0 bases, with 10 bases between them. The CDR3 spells CASSLGRDTTNEKLFF. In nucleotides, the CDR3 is TGTGCCAGCAGTTTAGGCCGGGACACAACTAATGAAAAACTGTTTTTT.

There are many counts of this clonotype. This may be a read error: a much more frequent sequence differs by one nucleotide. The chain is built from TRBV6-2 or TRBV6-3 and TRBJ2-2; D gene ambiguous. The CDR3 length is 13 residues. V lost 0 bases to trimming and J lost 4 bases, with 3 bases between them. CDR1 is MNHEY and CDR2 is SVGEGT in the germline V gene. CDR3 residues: CASSYSRTGELFF. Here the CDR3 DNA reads TGTGCCAGCAGTTACTCGCGCACCGGGGAGCTGTTTTTT.

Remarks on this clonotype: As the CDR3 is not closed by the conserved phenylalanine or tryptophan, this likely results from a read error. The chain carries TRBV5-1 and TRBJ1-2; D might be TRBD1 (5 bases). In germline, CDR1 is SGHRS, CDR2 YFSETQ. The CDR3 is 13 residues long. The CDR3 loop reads CASNLGGNYGYTL. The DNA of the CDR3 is TGCGCCAGCAACTTGGGGGGTAACTATGGCTACACCCTC.

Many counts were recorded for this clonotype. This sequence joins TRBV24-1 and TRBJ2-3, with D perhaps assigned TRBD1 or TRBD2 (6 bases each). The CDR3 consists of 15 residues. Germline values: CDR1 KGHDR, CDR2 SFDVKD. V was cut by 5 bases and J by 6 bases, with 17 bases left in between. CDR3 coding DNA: TGTGCCACCAGTGCCGGAGGGGGGATCAGCGATACGCAGTATTTT. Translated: CATSAGGGISDTQYF.

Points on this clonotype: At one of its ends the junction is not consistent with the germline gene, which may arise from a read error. CDR3 DNA sequence: TGTGCCTGGAATAGAGGGGGAAGTGGAAATCAGCACCAGCATTTT. Amino acids: CAWNRGGSGNQHQHF. The genes are TRBV30 and TRBJ1-5; D may be TRBD1 (6 bases). Germline CDR1 reads GTSNPN; CDR2 reads SVGIG (reference sequence). This CDR3 is 15 amino acids long.

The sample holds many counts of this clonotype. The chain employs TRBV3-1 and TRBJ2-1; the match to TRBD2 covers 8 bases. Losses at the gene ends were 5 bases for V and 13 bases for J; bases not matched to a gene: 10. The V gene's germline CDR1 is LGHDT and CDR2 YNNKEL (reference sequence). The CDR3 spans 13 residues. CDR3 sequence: CASSSAPGGDQFF. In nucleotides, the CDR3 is TGTGCCAGCAGCTCGGCCCCGGGAGGGGATCAGTTCTTC.

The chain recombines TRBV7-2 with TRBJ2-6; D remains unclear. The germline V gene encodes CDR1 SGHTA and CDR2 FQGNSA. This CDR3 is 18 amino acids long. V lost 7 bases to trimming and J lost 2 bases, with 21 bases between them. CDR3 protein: CASIPRAAKPTGANVLTF. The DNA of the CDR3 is TGTGCCAGCATCCCCCGTGCGGCCAAACCCACTGGGGCCAACGTCCTGACTTTC.

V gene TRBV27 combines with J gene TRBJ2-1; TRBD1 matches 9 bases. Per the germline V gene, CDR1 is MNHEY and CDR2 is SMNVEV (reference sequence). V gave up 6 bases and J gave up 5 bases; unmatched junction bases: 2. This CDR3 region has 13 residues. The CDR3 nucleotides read TGTGCCAGCAGAGGGACAGGGCACAATGAGCAGTTCTTC. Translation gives CASRGTGHNEQFF.

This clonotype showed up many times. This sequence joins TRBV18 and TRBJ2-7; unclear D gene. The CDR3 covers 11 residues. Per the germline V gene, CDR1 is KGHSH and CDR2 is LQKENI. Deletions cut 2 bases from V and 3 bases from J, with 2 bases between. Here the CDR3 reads CASSPDYEQYF. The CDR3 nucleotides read TGTGCCAGCTCACCAGACTACGAGCAGTACTTC. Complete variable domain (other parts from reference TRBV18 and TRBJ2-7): NAGVMQNPRHLVRRRGQEARLRCSPMKGHSHVYWYRQLPEEGLKFMVYLQKENIIDESGMPKERFSAEFPKEGPSILRIQQVVRGDSAAYFCASSPDYEQYFGPGTRLTVT.

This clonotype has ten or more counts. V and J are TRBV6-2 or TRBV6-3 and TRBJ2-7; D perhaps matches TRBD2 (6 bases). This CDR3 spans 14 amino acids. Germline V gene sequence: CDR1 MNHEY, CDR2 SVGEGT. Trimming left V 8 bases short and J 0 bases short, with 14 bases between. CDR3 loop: CASDRRDSSYEQYF. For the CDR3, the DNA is TGTGCCAGCGATAGACGGGACTCCTCCTACGAGCAGTACTTC.

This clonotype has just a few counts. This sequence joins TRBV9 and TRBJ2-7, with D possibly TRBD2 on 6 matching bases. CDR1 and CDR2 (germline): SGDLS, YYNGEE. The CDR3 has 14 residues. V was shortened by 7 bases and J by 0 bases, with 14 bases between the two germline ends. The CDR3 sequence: CASQRGMDSYEQYF. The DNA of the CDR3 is TGTGCCAGCCAGCGCGGGATGGACTCCTACGAGCAGTACTTC.